This is a list of T cell receptor beta chains from one sample in a study of cytomegalovirus exposure and HLA in healthy donors. Profiling relied on immunoSEQ multiplex PCR, and the TCRdb table lists in-frame clones only, not all of them. Found here are approximately 190,000 clones, approximately 90% of them singletons; the top ten hold 0.9% to 1.2%. The sequencing input was PBMCs. These receptors came from a boy younger than 10 in good health and CMV-seronegative. The CDR3 runs from the conserved cysteine through the conserved F or W. A D gene is named only where the DNA matches it firmly. Clone size, where shown, is once, few, many, or a class for clones that have expanded.

TRBJ2-7 | TRBV5-4 | TRBD2 | 17 | . | TGTGCCAGCAGCCTCGGGACTAGCGGGGGTTTCTCCTACGAGCAGTACTTC | CASSLGTSGGFSYEQYF
TRBJ2-1 | TRBV5-6 | TRBD1 | 14 | . | TGTGCCAGCAGCTTCGGGACAGAATGGGATGAGCAGTTCTTC | CASSFGTEWDEQFF
TRBJ2-3 | TRBV19 | TRBD1 | 12 | . | TGTGCCAGCAGGGGGCTCACAGATACGCAGTATTTT | CASRGLTDTQYF
TRBJ2-7 | TRBV28 | TRBD1 | 13 | . | TGTGCCAGCACCACAGGGGGACGCTACGAGCAGTACTTC | CASTTGGRYEQYF
TRBJ1-1 | TRBV7-9 | . | 14 | . | TGTGCCAGCAGCCGAGCGGACAGTAGAACTGAAGCTTTCTTT | CASSRADSRTEAFF
TRBJ1-1 | TRBV28 | TRBD1 | 15 | . | TGTGCCAGCAGTCCCAGGACAGGGATGAACACTGAAGCTTTCTTT | CASSPRTGMNTEAFF
TRBJ2-7 | TRBV4-1 | . | 14 | . | TGCGCCAGCAGCCAAGATTGGGGGGGGCGCGAGCAGTACTTC | CASSQDWGGREQYF
TRBJ2-1 | TRBV7-6 | TRBD1 | 15 | . | TGTGCCAGCAGCCCCTACCAGACAGGGGGCAATGAGCAGTTCTTC | CASSPYQTGGNEQFF
TRBJ1-2 | TRBV28 | . | 13 | . | TGTGCCATCTTGGCGGGGGGCATTCGGGGCTACACCTTC | CAILAGGIRGYTF
TRBJ2-7 | TRBV18 | TRBD1 | 15 | . | TGTGCCAGCTCGGCAGGACAGGGGGATAGGAACGAGCAGTACTTC | CASSAGQGDRNEQYF
TRBJ2-5 | TRBV5-1 | . | 14 | once | TGCGCCAGCAGCTTGGGACAGGTTGGGGAGACCCAGTACTTC | CASSLGQVGETQYF
TRBJ1-5 | TRBV28 | TRBD1 | 16 | . | TGTGCCAGCAGTCTACAAACAGGGGTAGGCAATCAGCCCCAGCATTTT | CASSLQTGVGNQPQHF
TRBJ1-2 | TRBV7-9 | TRBD1 | 15 | . | TGTGCCAGCAGCGAGAATTCCGGGACAGCCTATGGCTACACCTTC | CASSENSGTAYGYTF
TRBJ2-3 | TRBV10-3 | TRBD2 | 17 | . | TGTGCCATCAGTGATCTCCTAGCGGGGGGTTCCACAGATACGCAGTATTTT | CAISDLLAGGSTDTQYF
TRBJ1-1 | TRBV28 | . | 14 | . | TGTGCCAGCAGGAGTCCGAACACGGGCACTGAAGCTTTCTTT | CASRSPNTGTEAFF
TRBJ2-1 | TRBV19 | TRBD2 | 15 | . | TGTGCCAGTAGTCAGGGCGGGCTAGCGGGAGTGGGGCAGTTCTTC | CASSQGGLAGVGQFF
TRBJ2-7 | TRBV30 | TRBD1 | 13 | once | TGTGCCTGGGGGGGGACAGGACTCTACGAGCAGTACTTC | CAWGGTGLYEQYF
TRBJ2-7 | TRBV11-2 | TRBD2 | 15 | . | TGTGCCAGCAGCTTTGCGGGAGGGCCTTCCAACGAGCAGTACTTC | CASSFAGGPSNEQYF
TRBJ1-1 | TRBV13 | TRBD1 | 16 | . | TGTGCCAGCAGCTTAGGCCGGGGACAGGGGGCAGTTGAAGCTTTCTTT | CASSLGRGQGAVEAFF
TRBJ1-6 | TRBV6-5 | TRBD1 | 15 | . | TGTGCCAGCAGTTACGGGACAGAGCTTAATTCACCCCTCCACTTT | CASSYGTELNSPLHF
TRBJ2-3 | TRBV13 | . | 12 | . | TGTGCCAGCAGCGCCCCAGAAGATACGCAGTATTTT | CASSAPEDTQYF
TRBJ2-1 | TRBV7-3 | TRBD2 | 22 | . | TGTGCCAGCAGCAAGTTACGGACTAGCGGGAGGCCTCCAGAGGTCGCCTACAATGAGCAGTTCTTC | CASSKLRTSGRPPEVAYNEQFF
TRBJ2-6 | TRBV7-3 | TRBD1 | 15 | . | TGTGCCAGCTACAGGGGGGACTCTGGGGCCAACGTCCTGACTTTC | CASYRGDSGANVLTF
TRBJ2-1 | TRBV7-9 | . | 11 | . | TGTGCCAGCATTCTACTAGCTGAGCAGTTCTTC | CASILLAEQFF
TRBJ2-2 | TRBV27 | TRBD2 | 18 | . | TGTGCCAGCAGTTTGGTCGGGGGGTATTCATCGAACACCGGGGAGCTGTTTTTT | CASSLVGGYSSNTGELFF
TRBJ2-5 | TRBV5-1 | . | 14 | . | TGCGCCAGCAGCGGCCCCGGGACTCAAGAGACCCAGTACTTC | CASSGPGTQETQYF
TRBJ1-2 | TRBV28 | TRBD1 | 15 | . | TGTGCCAGCAGTTTATTAAGACAGGGCGGGTATGGCTACACCTTC | CASSLLRQGGYGYTF
TRBJ2-7 | TRBV6-1 | . | 17 | . | TGTGCCAGCAGTGAAAGGGAGGAGGGGATCCTACTCGACGAGCAGTACTTC | CASSEREEGILLDEQYF
TRBJ1-2 | TRBV6-1 | TRBD1 | 17 | . | TGTGCCAGCAGTGAAAGATACAGGGGACCTCGGGGCTATGGCTACACCTTC | CASSERYRGPRGYGYTF
TRBJ1-1 | TRBV2 | . | 14 | once | TGTGCCACGTCTGGACAGAGGGCGAACACTGAAGCTTTCTTT | CATSGQRANTEAFF
TRBJ2-7 | TRBV25-1 | . | 14 | . | TGTGCCAGCAGTGAATGGGGGGGCCAAAACGAGCAGTACTTC | CASSEWGGQNEQYF
TRBJ2-7 | TRBV30 | TRBD2 | 14 | . | TGTGCCTGGGTGGGGGGGGGAAGTCCCTACGAGCAGTACTTC | CAWVGGGSPYEQYF
TRBJ2-3 | TRBV27 | . | 15 | . | TGTGCCAGCACCCCCGGTAGCGTGGGCACAGATACGCAGTATTTT | CASTPGSVGTDTQYF
TRBJ1-3 | TRBV15 | . | 14 | . | TGTGCCACCAGCACTCGCGGCTCTGGAAACACCATATATTTT | CATSTRGSGNTIYF
TRBJ1-4 | TRBV2 | . | 13 | few | TGTGCCAGCAGTGATATCGGTAATGAAAAACTGTTTTTT | CASSDIGNEKLFF
TRBJ1-2 | TRBV21-1 | . | 13 | . | TGTGCCAGCAGCAAAGCGGGCGCCAGTGGCTACACCTTC | CASSKAGASGYTF
TRBJ2-1 | TRBV5-1 | . | 14 | . | TGCGCCAGCAGCTTACCCGCGGGGGCTGGGGGGCAGTTCTTC | CASSLPAGAGGQFF